The sequence of this TCR beta chain was determined in a study of T cell repertoires in cytomegalovirus infection. Study in general: Public TCR beta signatures marked donors with CMV infection and the matching HLA. Findings of the study overall: Cumulative frequency (of public TCR beta family members) identified carriers of CMV plus the relevant HLA.

This clonotype was seen a handful of times. The antigen remains undetermined. This CDR3 is built from 13 residues. V was pared by 3 bases and J by 4 bases, with 8 bases between. CDR1 is KGHSH and CDR2 is LQKENI in the germline V gene. TCRdb independently ran MiXCR on the reads; one entry per CDR3 protein. The sample includes 680,000 or so distinct CDR3 sequences, 35% of them seen just once. The sample was PBMCs. The rearrangement uses TRBV18 and TRBJ2-3, with D perhaps TRBD1 (6 bases). The TCR sequence derives from a human donor in good health (CMV status not recorded). Some clones in this sample may be carry-over from other donors' samples. The chain's CDR3 is CASSPGAADTQYF. DNA of the CDR3: TGTGCCAGCTCACCGGGGGCGGCAGATACGCAGTATTTT.